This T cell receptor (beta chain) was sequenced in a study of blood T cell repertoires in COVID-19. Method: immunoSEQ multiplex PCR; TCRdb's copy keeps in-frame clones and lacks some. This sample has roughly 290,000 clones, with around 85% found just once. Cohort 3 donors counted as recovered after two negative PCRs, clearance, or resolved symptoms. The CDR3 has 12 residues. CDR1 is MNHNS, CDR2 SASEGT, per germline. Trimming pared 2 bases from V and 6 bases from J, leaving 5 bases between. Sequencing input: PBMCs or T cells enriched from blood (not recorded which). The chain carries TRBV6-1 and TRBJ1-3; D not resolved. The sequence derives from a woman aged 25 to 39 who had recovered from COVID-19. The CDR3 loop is CASSESQNTIYF. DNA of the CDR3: TGTGCCAGCAGTGAATCCCAAAACACCATATATTTT.